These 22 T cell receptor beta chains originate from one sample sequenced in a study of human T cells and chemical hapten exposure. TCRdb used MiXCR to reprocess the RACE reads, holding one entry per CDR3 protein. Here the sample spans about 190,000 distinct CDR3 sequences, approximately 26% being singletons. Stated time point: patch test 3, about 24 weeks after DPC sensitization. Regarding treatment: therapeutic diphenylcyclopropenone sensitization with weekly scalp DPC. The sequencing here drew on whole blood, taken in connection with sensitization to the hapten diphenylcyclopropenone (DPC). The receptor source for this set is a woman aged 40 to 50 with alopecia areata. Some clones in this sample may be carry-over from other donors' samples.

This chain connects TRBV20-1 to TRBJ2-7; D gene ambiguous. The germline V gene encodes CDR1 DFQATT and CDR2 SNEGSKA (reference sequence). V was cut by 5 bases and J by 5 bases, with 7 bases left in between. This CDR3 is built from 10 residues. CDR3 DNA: TGCAGTGCTCGCCAGGACGAGCAGTACTTC. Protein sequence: CSARQDEQYF.

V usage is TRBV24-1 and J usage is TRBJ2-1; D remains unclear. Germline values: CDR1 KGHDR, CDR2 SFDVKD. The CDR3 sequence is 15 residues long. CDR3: CATGTGTRWDNEQFF. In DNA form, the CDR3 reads TGTGCGACCGGCACGGGTACGAGGTGGGACAATGAGCAGTTCTTC.

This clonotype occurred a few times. In nucleotides, the CDR3 is TGCAGTGCTAGCGGCCTAGCGGGAGGAGATACGCAGTATTTT. It codes for CSASGLAGGDTQYF. The chain is built from TRBV20-1 and TRBJ2-3; 11 bases are shared with TRBD2. The germline gives CDR1 DFQATT, CDR2 SNEGSKA (reference sequence). The CDR3 is 14 amino acids. V was pared by 3 bases and J by 5 bases, with 4 bases of the junction left unmatched.

The CDR3 DNA reads TGCAGCGTTGAAGGAACTTCCTACGAGCAGTACTTC. It specifies CSVEGTSYEQYF. V and J are TRBV29-1 and TRBJ2-7; D is undetermined. V lost 1 base, J lost 1 base, and 5 bases lay in between. The germline V gene has CDR1 SQVTM and CDR2 ANQGSEA. This CDR3 region has 12 residues.

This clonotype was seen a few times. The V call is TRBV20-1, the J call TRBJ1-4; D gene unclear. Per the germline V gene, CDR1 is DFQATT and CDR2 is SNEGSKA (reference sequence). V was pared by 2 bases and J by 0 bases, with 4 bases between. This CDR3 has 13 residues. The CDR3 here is CSARFATNEKLFF. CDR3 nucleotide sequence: TGCAGTGCTAGATTTGCAACTAATGAAAAACTGTTTTTT.

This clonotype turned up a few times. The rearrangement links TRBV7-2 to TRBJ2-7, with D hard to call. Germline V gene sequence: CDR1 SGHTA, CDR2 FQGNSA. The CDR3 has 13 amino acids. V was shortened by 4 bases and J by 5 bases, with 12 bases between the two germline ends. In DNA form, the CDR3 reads TGTGCCAGCAGCTCCCAGCTCGTGAACGAGCAGTACTTC. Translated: CASSSQLVNEQYF.

The chain's CDR3 is CASSLVGQGGNEQFF. CDR3 sequence (DNA): TGTGCCAGCAGCTTAGTAGGACAGGGTGGGAATGAGCAGTTCTTC. The genes are TRBV7-2 and TRBJ2-1; 8 nucleotides line up with TRBD1. With V trimmed by 1 base and J by 7 bases, 6 bases remained unmatched. This CDR3 is 15 amino acids long. CDR1 is SGHTA, CDR2 FQGNSA, per germline.

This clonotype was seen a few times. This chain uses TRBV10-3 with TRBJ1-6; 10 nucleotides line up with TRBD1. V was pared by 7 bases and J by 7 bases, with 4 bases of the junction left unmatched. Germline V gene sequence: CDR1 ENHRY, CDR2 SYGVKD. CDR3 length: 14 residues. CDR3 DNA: TGTGCCATCAACCCGGGACAGGGGAATTCACCCCTCCACTTT. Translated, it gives CAINPGQGNSPLHF.

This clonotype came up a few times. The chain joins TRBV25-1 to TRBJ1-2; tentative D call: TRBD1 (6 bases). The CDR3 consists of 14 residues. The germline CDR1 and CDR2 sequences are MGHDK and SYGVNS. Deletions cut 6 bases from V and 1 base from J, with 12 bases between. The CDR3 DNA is TGTGCCAGCAGGGAGACAGGCCTTAACTATGGCTACACCTTC. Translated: CASRETGLNYGYTF.

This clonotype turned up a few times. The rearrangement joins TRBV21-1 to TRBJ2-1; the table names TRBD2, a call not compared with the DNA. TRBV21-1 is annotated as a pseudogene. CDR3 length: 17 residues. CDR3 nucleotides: TGTGCCAGCAGCAAAGTGGCGCGGGAGGGCCCCCACAATGAGCAGTTCTTC. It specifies CASSKVAREGPHNEQFF.

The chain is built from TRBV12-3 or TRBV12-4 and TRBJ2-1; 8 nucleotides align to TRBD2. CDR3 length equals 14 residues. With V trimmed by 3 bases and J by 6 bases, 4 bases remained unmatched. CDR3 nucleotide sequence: TGTGCCAGCAGTTTTGGACTAGCTGGCAATGAGCAGTTCTTC. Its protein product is CASSFGLAGNEQFF.

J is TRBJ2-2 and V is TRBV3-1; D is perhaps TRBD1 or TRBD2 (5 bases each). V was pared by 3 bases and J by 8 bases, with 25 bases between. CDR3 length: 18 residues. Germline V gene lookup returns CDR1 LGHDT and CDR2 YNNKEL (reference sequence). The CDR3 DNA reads TGTGCCAGCAGCCACCCTAACGGGGCTCGCTGGGTCGGTGGGGAGCTGTTTTTT. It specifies CASSHPNGARWVGGELFF. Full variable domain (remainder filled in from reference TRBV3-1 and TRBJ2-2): DTAVSQTPKYLVTQMGNDKSIKCEQNLGHDTMYWYKQDSKKFLKIMFSYNNKELIINETVPNRFSPKSPDKAHLNLHINSLELGDSAVYFCASSHPNGARWVGGELFFGEGSRLTVL.

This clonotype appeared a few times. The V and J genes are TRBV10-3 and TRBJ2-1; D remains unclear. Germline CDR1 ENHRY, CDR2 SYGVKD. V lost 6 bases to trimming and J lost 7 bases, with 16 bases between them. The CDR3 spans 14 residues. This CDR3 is CAIRSGSSYNEQFF. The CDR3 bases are TGTGCCATCAGGTCCGGGTCCAGTTATAATGAGCAGTTCTTC.

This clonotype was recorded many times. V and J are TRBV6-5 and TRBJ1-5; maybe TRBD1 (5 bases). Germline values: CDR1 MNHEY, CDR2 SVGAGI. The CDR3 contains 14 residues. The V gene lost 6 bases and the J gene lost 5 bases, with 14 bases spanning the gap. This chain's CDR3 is CASSPHGGDQPQHF. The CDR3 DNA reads TGTGCCAGCAGCCCCCATGGGGGGGATCAGCCCCAGCATTTT.

CDR3 DNA sequence: TGTGCCAGCAGCCCGGCACAGCGGGATGGTTACGAGCAGTACTTC. Amino acid sequence: CASSPAQRDGYEQYF. The gene calls are TRBV5-8 and TRBJ2-7; TRBD2 matches at 7 bases. Germline-derived CDR1 and CDR2 are SGHTS and YDEGEE. The CDR3 extends over 15 amino acids. Losses at the gene ends were 4 bases for V and 4 bases for J; bases not matched to a gene: 11.

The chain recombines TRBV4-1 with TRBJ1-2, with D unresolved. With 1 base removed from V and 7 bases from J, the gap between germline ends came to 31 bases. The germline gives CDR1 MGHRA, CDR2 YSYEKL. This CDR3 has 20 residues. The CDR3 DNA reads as TGCGCCAGCAGCCAAGTAGTCCCCACGAGGCAAGAGGTCTCCCGGGGTGGCTACACCTTC. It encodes CASSQVVPTRQEVSRGGYTF.

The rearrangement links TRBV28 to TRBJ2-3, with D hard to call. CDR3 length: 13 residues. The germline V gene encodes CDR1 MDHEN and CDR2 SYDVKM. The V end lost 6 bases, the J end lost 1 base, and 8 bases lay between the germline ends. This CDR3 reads CASSSARTDTQYF. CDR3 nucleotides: TGTGCCAGCAGCAGCGCCCGCACAGATACGCAGTATTTT.

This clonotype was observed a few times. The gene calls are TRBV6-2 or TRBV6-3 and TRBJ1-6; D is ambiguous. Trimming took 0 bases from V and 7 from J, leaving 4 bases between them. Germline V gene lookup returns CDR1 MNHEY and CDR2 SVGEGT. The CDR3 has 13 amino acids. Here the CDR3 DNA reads TGTGCCAGCAGTTACTCGGACAATTCACCCCTCCACTTT. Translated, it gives CASSYSDNSPLHF.

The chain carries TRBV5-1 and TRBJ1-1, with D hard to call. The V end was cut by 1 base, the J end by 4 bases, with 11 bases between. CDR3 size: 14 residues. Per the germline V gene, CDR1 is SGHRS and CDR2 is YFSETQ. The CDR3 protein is CASSLRNRGTEAFF. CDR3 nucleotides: TGCGCCAGCAGCTTGAGAAACCGGGGCACTGAAGCTTTCTTT.

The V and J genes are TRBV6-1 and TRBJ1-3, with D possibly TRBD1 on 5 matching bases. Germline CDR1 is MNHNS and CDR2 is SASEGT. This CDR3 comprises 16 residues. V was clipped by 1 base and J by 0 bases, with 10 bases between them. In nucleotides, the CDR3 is TGTGCCAGCAGTGAAGGAAACAGGTACTCTGGAAACACCATATATTTT. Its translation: CASSEGNRYSGNTIYF.

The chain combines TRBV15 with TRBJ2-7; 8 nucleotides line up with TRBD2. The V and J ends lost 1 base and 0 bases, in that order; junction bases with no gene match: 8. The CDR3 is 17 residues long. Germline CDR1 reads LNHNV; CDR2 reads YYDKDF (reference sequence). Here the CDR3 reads CATSRGALADHSYEQYF. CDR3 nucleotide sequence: TGTGCCACCAGCAGAGGCGCACTAGCGGATCACTCCTACGAGCAGTACTTC. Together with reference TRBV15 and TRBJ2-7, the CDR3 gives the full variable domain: DAMVIQNPRYQVTQFGKPVTLSCSQTLNHNVMYWYQQKSSQAPKLLFHYYDKDFNNEADTPDNFQSRRPNTSFCFLDIRSPGLGDTAMYLCATSRGALADHSYEQYFGPGTRLTVT.

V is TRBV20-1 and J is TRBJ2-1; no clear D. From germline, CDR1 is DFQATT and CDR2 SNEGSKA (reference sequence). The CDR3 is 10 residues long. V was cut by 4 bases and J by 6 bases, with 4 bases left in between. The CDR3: CSAISNEQFF. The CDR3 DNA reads TGCAGTGCTATTAGCAATGAGCAGTTCTTC.